This TCR beta chain was sequenced for a study of CD8 T cell repertoires and HIV-1 epitope variants. Profiling relied on immunoSEQ multiplex PCR, and the TCRdb table lists in-frame clones only, not all of them. The sample gives approximately 2,600 clones, 69% of which show up once; almost 40% is in the top ten. Comment on this clone: Its antigen is unknown.

This TCR came from a male donor with HIV. Specimen: cultured CD8+ T cells derived from PBMCs.

In nucleotides, the CDR3 is TGTGCCAGCCATAACACACAGGTTACCTACGAGCAGTACTTC. This encodes CASHNTQVTYEQYF. The chain joins TRBV6-1 to TRBJ2-7, with a tentative D call TRBD1 (5 bases). V was clipped by 8 bases and J by 2 bases, with 16 bases between them. This CDR3 is 14 amino acids long. The V gene's germline CDR1 is MNHNS and CDR2 SASEGT.